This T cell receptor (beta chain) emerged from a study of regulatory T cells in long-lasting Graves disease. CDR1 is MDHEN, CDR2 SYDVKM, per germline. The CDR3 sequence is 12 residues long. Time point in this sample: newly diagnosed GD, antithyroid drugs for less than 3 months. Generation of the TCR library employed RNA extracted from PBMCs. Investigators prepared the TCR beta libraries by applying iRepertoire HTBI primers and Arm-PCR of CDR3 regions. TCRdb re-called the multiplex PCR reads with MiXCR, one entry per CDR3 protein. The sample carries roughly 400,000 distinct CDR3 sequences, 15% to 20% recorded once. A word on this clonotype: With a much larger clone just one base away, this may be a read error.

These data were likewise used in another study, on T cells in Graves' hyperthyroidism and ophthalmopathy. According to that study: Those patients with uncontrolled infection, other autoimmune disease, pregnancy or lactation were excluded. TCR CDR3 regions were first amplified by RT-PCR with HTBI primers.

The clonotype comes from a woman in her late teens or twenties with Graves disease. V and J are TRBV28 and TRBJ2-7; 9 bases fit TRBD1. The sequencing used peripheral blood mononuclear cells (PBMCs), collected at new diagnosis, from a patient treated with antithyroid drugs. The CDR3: CAISGTGYERYF. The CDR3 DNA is TGTGCCATTTCCGGGACAGGGTACGAGCGGTACTTC.